Presented here are 2 T cell receptor beta chains from one specimen sequenced in a study of blood T cell repertoires in COVID-19. Method: immunoSEQ multiplex PCR; TCRdb's copy keeps in-frame clones and lacks some. Among 150,000 to 200,000 clones, around 85% were seen once, and the ten largest hold around 6.2%. The specimen sequenced was PBMCs or T cells enriched from blood (not recorded which). These TCRs come from a middle-aged man who had recovered from COVID-19.

The chain employs TRBV28 and TRBJ2-2, with D perhaps TRBD2 (5 bases). Trimming took off 8 bases at V and 5 bases at J, with 12 bases between the two ends. CDR3 length: 13 amino acids. The germline V gene has CDR1 MDHEN and CDR2 SYDVKM. CDR3 DNA: TGTGCCAGCTTTTTGCCGGGGACCGGGGAGCTGTTTTTT. As protein: CASFLPGTGELFF.

This clone was seen only once. The junction and the germline gene differ at one end; a read error may be behind it. The chain combines TRBV7-7 with TRBJ2-1, with TRBD1 as a possible D gene (6 bases). CDR1 SSHAT and CDR2 FNYEAQ come from the germline V gene (reference sequence). The CDR3 sequence is 14 residues long. The CDR3 spells CASSLDSGASEQFF. CDR3 bases: TGTGCTAGCAGCTTAGATTCAGGGGCTAGTGAGCAGTTCTTC.